Below, 24 T cell receptor beta chains from the same sample are listed, as sequenced in a study of shared clonotypes between healthy human individuals. Generated by immunoSEQ multiplex PCR, the TCRdb table keeps only in-frame clones and is missing some. The sample lists about a million clones, about 75% occurring once. Sample: memory CD4+ T cells sorted from blood. Subset meaning: CD45RA-negative fraction. All receptors derive from a man aged 18 to 30 in good health.

The V and J genes are TRBV2 and TRBJ1-1; 9 bases map to TRBD1. The CDR3 spans 13 residues. Germline V gene data show CDR1 as SNHLY and CDR2 as FYNNEI. With 11 bases clipped from V and 1 base from J, the junction kept 5 bases outside the gene matches. The CDR3 here is CAGRGQGNTEAFF. CDR3 nucleotide sequence: TGTGCCGGAAGGGGACAGGGGAACACTGAAGCTTTCTTT.

This chain links TRBV6-1 with TRBJ2-5; 9 bases line up with TRBD2. This CDR3 has 17 residues. Trimming took 1 base from V and 4 from J; bases not matched to a gene: 10. Germline values: CDR1 MNHNS, CDR2 SASEGT. The CDR3 loop is CASSEDRAGGLRETQYF. Written as DNA, the CDR3 is TGTGCCAGCAGTGAAGATAGGGCGGGGGGGCTCCGAGAGACCCAGTACTTC.

This chain connects TRBV25-1 to TRBJ2-3; TRBD2 agrees at 8 bases. The CDR3 is made up of 15 amino acids. The V and J ends lost 2 bases and 1 base, in that order; junction bases with no gene match: 2. Germline V gives CDR1 MGHDK, CDR2 SYGVNS. DNA of the CDR3: TGTGCCAGCAGTGAAGCGGGAGGTGGCACAGATACGCAGTATTTT. It specifies CASSEAGGGTDTQYF.

The CDR3: CASSPGGGAGNQPQHF. Written as DNA, the CDR3 is TGTGCCAGCAGTCCCGGTGGGGGGGCGGGCAATCAGCCCCAGCATTTT. V usage is TRBV28 and J usage is TRBJ1-5; perhaps TRBD1 as D (6 bases). Germline assignment: CDR1 MDHEN and CDR2 SYDVKM. V was pared by 5 bases and J by 2 bases, with 16 bases between. The CDR3 covers 16 residues.

V and J are TRBV2 and TRBJ2-1; 8 nucleotides line up with TRBD2. There are 16 residues in the CDR3. Unmatched junction bases numbered 10, after V lost 6 bases and J lost 3 bases. From germline, CDR1 is SNHLY and CDR2 FYNNEI. The CDR3 sequence: CASSADERGFYNEQFF. The CDR3 region has the DNA TGTGCCAGCAGCGCGGACGAGCGGGGGTTCTACAATGAGCAGTTCTTC.

The chain's CDR3 is CASSLFERSSYEQYF. The DNA for the CDR3 is TGCGCCAGCAGCTTGTTTGAAAGAAGCTCCTACGAGCAGTACTTC. The chain joins TRBV5-1 to TRBJ2-5; D gene uncertain. The end of the DNA aligns better with TRBJ2-7, so the J call may be wrong. The germline CDR1 and CDR2 sequences are SGHRS and YFSETQ. The CDR3 is 15 residues long.

This clone was found many times. The V gene is TRBV30, the J gene TRBJ1-1; D is possibly TRBD1 (5 bases). The CDR3 is 13 amino acids. Per germline, CDR1 GTSNPN and CDR2 SVGIG (reference sequence). V was shortened by 5 bases and J by 5 bases, with 15 bases between the two germline ends. CDR3 nucleotide sequence: TGTGCCTGGCGACCCGGCAGGGTTACTGAAGCTTTCTTT. The encoded protein is CAWRPGRVTEAFF.

This chain joins TRBV7-2 and TRBJ1-6; D is unclear. Germline V lookup: CDR1 SGHTA, CDR2 FQGNSA. CDR3 size: 15 residues. V was trimmed by 4 bases and J by 9 bases, leaving 16 bases between them. CDR3 sequence reads: CASSSRPGPISPLHF. The CDR3 region has the DNA TGTGCCAGCAGCTCCAGACCCGGGCCCATTTCACCCCTCCACTTT. The full variable domain, rest sourced from reference TRBV7-2 and TRBJ1-6, is GAGVSQSPSNKVTEKGKDVELRCDPISGHTALYWYRQSLGQGLEFLIYFQGNSAPDKSGLPSDRFSAERTGGSVSTLTIQRTQQEDSAVYLCASSSRPGPISPLHFGNGTRLTVT.

This clone showed up just once. The V and J genes are TRBV6-5 and TRBJ1-4; 7 nucleotides agree with TRBD1. Germline V lookup: CDR1 MNHEY, CDR2 SVGAGI. The CDR3 contains 15 residues. J lost 5 bases, V lost 3 bases, and 6 bases had no gene match. The CDR3 loop is CASSYSRGGNEKLFF. The CDR3 nucleotides read TGTGCCAGCAGTTATTCCAGGGGGGGGAATGAAAAACTGTTTTTT.

The J gene is TRBJ2-2, the V gene TRBV2, with TRBD2 matching 16 bases. This CDR3 is 17 amino acids long. Germline V lookup: CDR1 SNHLY, CDR2 FYNNEI. Trimming took 8 bases from V and 4 from J; bases not matched to a gene: 7. CDR3 residues: CASRGLAGGRSTGELFF. CDR3 coding DNA: TGTGCCAGCCGGGGACTAGCGGGGGGGCGGAGCACCGGGGAGCTGTTTTTT.

This clone was detected a few times. The rearrangement links TRBV20-1 to TRBJ1-6; D is ambiguous. Germline loops: CDR1 DFQATT, CDR2 SNEGSKA (reference sequence). The CDR3 is 10 amino acids. The V end was cut by 6 bases, the J end by 14 bases, with 11 bases between. CDR3 sequence: CSAPGPALHF. CDR3 sequence (DNA): TGCAGTGCCCCCGGCCCTGCCCTCCACTTT.

The V call is TRBV7-3, the J call TRBJ2-2; D is ambiguous. Germline CDR1 is SGHTA and CDR2 is FQGTGA. V lost 2 bases, J lost 1 base, and 5 bases lay in between. The CDR3 is 14 residues long. CDR3 nucleotides: TGTGCCAGCAGCTTATCTAGGAACACCGGGGAGCTGTTTTTT. This encodes CASSLSRNTGELFF.

With respect to this clone: This is likely an artifact of a read error, given a far larger clone one base away. Other DNA variants within this sample encode the same CDR3. This chain uses TRBV7-9 with TRBJ2-5; D might be TRBD1 or TRBD2, each matching 5 bases. The CDR3 is 14 amino acids. Germline CDR1 reads SEHNR; CDR2 reads FQNEAQ (reference sequence). The CDR3 nucleotides read TGTGCTAGCAGCTTCTTATCAGGGACCGAGACCCAGTACTTC. This gives the protein CASSFLSGTETQYF.

The chain carries TRBV27 and TRBJ1-2, with D perhaps matching TRBD1 (5 bases). The germline V and J ends were trimmed by 6 bases and 3 bases, with 11 bases remaining between them. Germline assignment: CDR1 MNHEY and CDR2 SMNVEV (reference sequence). The CDR3 has 13 amino acids. CDR3 residues: CASRAGPDYGYTF. DNA for the CDR3: TGTGCCAGCAGGGCAGGGCCCGACTATGGCTACACCTTC.

The CDR3 region has the DNA TGTGCCACCAGCCGGACCCGGCTGTTTTTT. Translation gives CATSRTRLFF. The chain is built from TRBV28 and TRBJ1-4; D gene uncertain. This CDR3 is 10 amino acids long. V lost 10 bases and J 14 bases, leaving 14 bases between the germline ends. The germline V gene has CDR1 MDHEN and CDR2 SYDVKM.

This chain uses TRBV28 with TRBJ1-2; no reliable D call. The CDR3 loop spans 14 amino acids. V lost 3 bases to trimming and J lost 3 bases, with 11 bases between them. Germline V gene lookup returns CDR1 MDHEN and CDR2 SYDVKM. CDR3: CASSFREVYYGYTF. Written as DNA, the CDR3 is TGTGCCAGCAGTTTTCGGGAAGTTTACTATGGCTACACCTTC.

This clone has just a few counts. The rearrangement joins TRBV5-6 to TRBJ2-7; tentatively, D is TRBD2 (6 bases). The CDR3 extends over 13 amino acids. From germline, CDR1 is SGHDT and CDR2 YYEEEE. Trimming stripped 4 bases from V and 2 bases from J, with 10 bases between. CDR3 nucleotide sequence: TGTGCCAGCAGCCCGGGAGTTGCCTACGAGCAGTACTTC. This codes for CASSPGVAYEQYF.

The chain combines TRBV12-5 with TRBJ2-2, with a tentative D call TRBD2 (5 bases). Germline-derived CDR1 and CDR2 are LGHNT and FRNRAP. The V and J ends lost 6 bases and 5 bases respectively, with 16 bases between them. This CDR3 is 15 amino acids long. The DNA for the CDR3 is TGTGCTAGTGGGACTGAGGGCCCAAGAACCGGGGAGCTGTTTTTT. Its protein product is CASGTEGPRTGELFF.

The genes are TRBV2 and TRBJ2-2; D may be TRBD2 (5 bases). The V gene lost 6 bases and the J gene lost 0 bases, with 11 bases spanning the gap. The CDR3 extends over 15 amino acids. In germline, CDR1 is SNHLY, CDR2 FYNNEI. The CDR3 nucleotides are TGTGCCAGCAGGGGTGGACTCTCGAACACCGGGGAGCTGTTTTTT. It translates to CASRGGLSNTGELFF.

The V and J genes are TRBV7-8 and TRBJ1-2; D might be TRBD1 (5 bases). Deletions cut 2 bases from V and 8 bases from J, with 12 bases between. Germline values: CDR1 SGHVS, CDR2 FQNEAQ. This CDR3 has 13 amino acids. The DNA of the CDR3 is TGTGCCAGCAGCTTAAATTCGGGGCCCGGCTACACCTTC. Translating it yields CASSLNSGPGYTF. Looking up the rest from reference TRBV7-8 and TRBJ1-2 gives the full variable domain: GAGVSQSPRYKVAKRGQDVALRCDPISGHVSLFWYQQALGQGPEFLTYFQNEAQLDKSGLPSDRFFAERPEGSVSTLKIQRTQQEDSAVYLCASSLNSGPGYTFGSGTRLTVV.

This clone occurred a few times. The rearrangement joins TRBV4-3 to TRBJ1-6; D uncertain. Germline CDR1 is LGHNA and CDR2 is YSLEER. Trimming took 6 bases from V and 9 from J, leaving 15 bases between them. This CDR3 is built from 14 residues. Written as DNA, the CDR3 is TGCGCCAGCAGAAAATCGGCAGGCGTTTCACCCCTCCACTTT. Translated, it gives CASRKSAGVSPLHF.

This chain uses TRBV5-1 with TRBJ2-7, with TRBD2 matching 11 bases. The V gene's germline CDR1 is SGHRS and CDR2 YFSETQ. The CDR3 runs 17 residues. With V trimmed by 3 bases and J by 3 bases, 11 bases remained unmatched. The chain's CDR3 is CASSWNPLAGEIYEQYF. Written as DNA, the CDR3 is TGCGCCAGCAGCTGGAACCCACTAGCGGGGGAAATCTACGAGCAGTACTTC. Complete variable domain (other parts from reference TRBV5-1 and TRBJ2-7): KAGVTQTPRYLIKTRGQQVTLSCSPISGHRSVSWYQQTPGQGLQFLFEYFSETQRNKGNFPGRFSGRQFSNSRSEMNVSTLELGDSALYLCASSWNPLAGEIYEQYFGPGTRLTVT.

The chain carries TRBV13 and TRBJ2-7; perhaps TRBD1 as D (6 bases). The V and J ends lost 5 bases and 2 bases respectively, with 13 bases between them. Looked up from germline, CDR1 is PRHDT and CDR2 is FYEKMQ (reference sequence). The CDR3 length is 14 residues. The CDR3 here is CASSLRTAAYEQYF. Written as DNA, the CDR3 is TGTGCCAGCAGCCTCCGGACAGCGGCCTACGAGCAGTACTTC.

The chain carries TRBV5-1 and TRBJ2-3; tentatively, D is TRBD1 (6 bases). Germline values: CDR1 SGHRS, CDR2 YFSETQ. V lost 6 bases, J lost 3 bases, and 17 bases lay in between. The CDR3 length is 15 residues. In nucleotides, the CDR3 is TGCGCCAGCACCCCCAGGGGTTTAAGTACAGATACGCAGTATTTT. Encoded protein: CASTPRGLSTDTQYF. The entire variable domain, with the rest obtained from reference TRBV5-1 and TRBJ2-3, is as follows: KAGVTQTPRYLIKTRGQQVTLSCSPISGHRSVSWYQQTPGQGLQFLFEYFSETQRNKGNFPGRFSGRQFSNSRSEMNVSTLELGDSALYLCASTPRGLSTDTQYFGPGTRLTVL.